This T cell receptor (beta chain) was captured in a study of immune characterization of retroperitoneal liposarcoma. TCRdb passed the PCR reads through MiXCR, listing each CDR3 protein once. Seen here are more than 9,000 distinct CDR3 sequences, approximately 35% observed once, and the top ten hold approximately 22%. Between the trimmed V and J ends, which lost 7 bases and 0 bases, there was a span of 9 bases. Germline CDR1 is MNHNS and CDR2 is SASEGT. The CDR3 runs 13 residues. The gene calls are TRBV6-1 and TRBJ1-1, with a possible D match to TRBD1 (6 bases). Sequencing was performed on tumor tissue. The TCR originated in a male donor with retroperitoneal liposarcoma. The DNA of the CDR3 is TGTGCCAGCATCCAGGGGATGAACACTGAAGCTTTCTTT. This encodes CASIQGMNTEAFF.